This T cell receptor (beta chain) was identified in a study of T cell responses to AZD1222 COVID-19 vaccine. General study points: Elevations in Spike-specific TCR breadth and depth followed administration of two AZD1222 doses. At 160-218 and 743-854, vaccine-associated CD4 TCRs were dominant, and they spanned spike. Donors were mostly white British, more females; clonal diversity possibly underestimated. It was only after the peak T cell response that any repertoires were sampled.

The CDR3 totals 13 residues. CDR1 is SSHAT, CDR2 FNYEAQ, per germline (reference sequence). In the case of this clone: What it binds is unknown. Mismatch with germline at one junction end may stem from a read error.

Sequenced by immunoSEQ multiplex PCR; TCRdb stores in-frame clones only, minus some. The table lists about 150,000 clones, roughly 90% of them singletons. The V gene is TRBV7-7, the J gene TRBJ2-7; D is possibly TRBD2 (5 bases). This sequence originates from an adult in good health. The material was peripheral blood, obtained on day 0 of MenACWY control vaccination. The CDR3 reads CASSLAPRYEQYF. CDR3 sequence (DNA): TGTGCTAGCAGCTTAGCGCCCCGCTACGAGCAGTACTTC.